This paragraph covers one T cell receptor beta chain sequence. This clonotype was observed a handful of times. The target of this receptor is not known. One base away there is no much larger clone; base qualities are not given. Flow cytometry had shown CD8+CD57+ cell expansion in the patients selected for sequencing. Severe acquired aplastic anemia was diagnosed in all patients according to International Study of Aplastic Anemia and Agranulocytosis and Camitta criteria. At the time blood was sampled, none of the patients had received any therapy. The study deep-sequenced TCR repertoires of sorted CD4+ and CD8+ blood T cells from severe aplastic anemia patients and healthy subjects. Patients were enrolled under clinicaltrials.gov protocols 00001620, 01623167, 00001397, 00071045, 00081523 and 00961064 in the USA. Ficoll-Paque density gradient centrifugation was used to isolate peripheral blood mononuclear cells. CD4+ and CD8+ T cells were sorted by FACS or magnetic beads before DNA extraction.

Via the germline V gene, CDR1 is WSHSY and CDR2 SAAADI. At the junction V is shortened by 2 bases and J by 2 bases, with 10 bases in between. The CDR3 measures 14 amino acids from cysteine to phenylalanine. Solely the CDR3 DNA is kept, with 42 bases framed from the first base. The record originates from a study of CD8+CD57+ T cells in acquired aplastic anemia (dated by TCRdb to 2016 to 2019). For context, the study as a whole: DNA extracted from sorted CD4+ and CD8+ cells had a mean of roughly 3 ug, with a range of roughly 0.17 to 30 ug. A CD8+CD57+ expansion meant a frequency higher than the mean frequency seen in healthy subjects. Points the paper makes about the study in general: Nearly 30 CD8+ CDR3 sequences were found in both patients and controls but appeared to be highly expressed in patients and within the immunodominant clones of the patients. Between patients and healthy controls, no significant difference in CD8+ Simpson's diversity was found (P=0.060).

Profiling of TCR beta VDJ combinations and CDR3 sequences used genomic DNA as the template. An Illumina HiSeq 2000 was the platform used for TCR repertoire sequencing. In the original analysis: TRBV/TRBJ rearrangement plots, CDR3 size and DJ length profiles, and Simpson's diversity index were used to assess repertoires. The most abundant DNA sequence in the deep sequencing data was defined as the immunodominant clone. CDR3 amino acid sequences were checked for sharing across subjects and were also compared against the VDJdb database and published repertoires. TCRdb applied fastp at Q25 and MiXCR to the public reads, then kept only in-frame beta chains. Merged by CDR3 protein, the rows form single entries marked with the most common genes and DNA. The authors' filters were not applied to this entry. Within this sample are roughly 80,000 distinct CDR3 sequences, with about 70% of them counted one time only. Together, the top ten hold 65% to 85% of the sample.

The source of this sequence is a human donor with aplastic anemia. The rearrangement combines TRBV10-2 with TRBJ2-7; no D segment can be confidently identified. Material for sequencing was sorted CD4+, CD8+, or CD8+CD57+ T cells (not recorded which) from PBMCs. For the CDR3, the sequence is CASSERTDTYEQYF. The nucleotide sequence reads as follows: TGCGCCAGCAGTGAGAGGACGGATACCTACGAGCAGTACTTC.